This T cell receptor beta chain was sequenced for a study of OX40 agonist ivuxolimab in advanced cancers. About the study: Three individuals attained partial responses, comprising one hepatocellular carcinoma case and two cutaneous melanoma cases.

This clone has a single count. Its antigen is still unknown. General observations from the study: The study observed clonal expansion of CD4+ and CD8+ blood T cells by week 6 at 0.1 to 3.0 mg/kg.

Sequenced by immunoSEQ multiplex PCR; TCRdb stores in-frame clones only, minus some. The table shows 67,000 or so clones, with about 82% occurring only once. Blood draws occurred at baseline, cycle 4 day 1, and cycle 7 day 1. CDR1 and CDR2 from the germline V gene are LNHNV and YYDKDF (reference sequence). This CDR3 has 16 residues. V shed 0 bases and J 7 bases; nucleotides not matched to a gene: 12. The specimen was CD4+ or CD8+ T cells sorted from blood, collected in a trial of the OX40 agonist ivuxolimab. The V gene is TRBV15, the J gene TRBJ2-7; 7 bases fit TRBD1. The sequence was obtained from an adult with an advanced solid tumor such as melanoma, head and neck, liver or kidney cancer. CDR3 bases: TGTGCCACCAGCAGAGATCTTGAACAGGGGCAATCGGAGCAGTACTTC. Protein: CATSRDLEQGQSEQYF.